This TCR beta chain was found in a study of blood T cell repertoires in COVID-19. Overall study: COVID-19 samples collected from the United States, Italy and Spain covered acute and convalescent phases.

CDR1 and CDR2 (germline): LNHDA, SQIVND (reference sequence). The V end lost 3 bases, the J end lost 4 bases, and 15 bases lay between the germline ends. The CDR3 consists of 16 residues. The authors' processing: Quantification of nucleated cells was approximated via reference gene primer amplification. Libraries were prepared by immunoSEQ multiplex PCR; TCRdb keeps only in-frame clonotypes and omits some of them. V, J and clone size reflect that table, while D and trimming were determined from the DNA. The table has approximately 230,000 clones, 65% to 90% seen once. The chain links TRBV19 to TRBJ2-2; D is possibly TRBD1 (6 bases). The specimen sequenced was peripheral blood. The sequence was obtained from a woman of 80 years or more with active or convalescent COVID-19. The CDR3 sequence: CASSMFSGASTGELFF. The DNA of the CDR3 is TGTGCCAGTAGTATGTTTTCAGGGGCGAGCACCGGGGAGCTGTTTTTT. The whole variable domain, remainder taken from reference TRBV19 and TRBJ2-2, is DGGITQSPKYLFRKEGQNVTLSCEQNLNHDAMYWYRQDPGQGLRLIYYSQIVNDFQKGDIAEGYSVSREKKESFPLTVTSAQKNPTAFYLCASSMFSGASTGELFFGEGSRLTVL.